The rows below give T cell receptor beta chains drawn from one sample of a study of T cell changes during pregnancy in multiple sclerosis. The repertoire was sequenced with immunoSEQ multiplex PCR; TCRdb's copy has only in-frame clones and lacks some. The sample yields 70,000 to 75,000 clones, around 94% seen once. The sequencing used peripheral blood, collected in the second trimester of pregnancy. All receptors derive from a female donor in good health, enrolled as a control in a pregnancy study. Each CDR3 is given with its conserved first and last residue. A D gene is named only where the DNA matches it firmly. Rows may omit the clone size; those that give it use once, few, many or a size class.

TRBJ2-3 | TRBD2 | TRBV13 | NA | TGTGCCAGCAGATCAACCGCGGGACTAGGGGCAGATACGCAGTATTTT | CASRSTAGLGADTQYF
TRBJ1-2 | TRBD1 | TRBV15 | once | TGTGCCACCAGCAGACCGGGACAGGACTATGGCTACACCTTC | CATSRPGQDYGYTF
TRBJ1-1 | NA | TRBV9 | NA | TGTGCCAGCAGTCTCCGACAGACGAACACTGAAGCTTTCTTT | CASSLRQTNTEAFF
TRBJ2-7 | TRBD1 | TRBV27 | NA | TGTGCCAGCAGTTTATTGGGGGACAGGGCCTACGAGCAGTACTTC | CASSLLGDRAYEQYF
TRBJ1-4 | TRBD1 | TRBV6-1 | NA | TGTGCCAGCAGTGGACAGGGCCATAATGAAAAACTGTTTTTT | CASSGQGHNEKLFF
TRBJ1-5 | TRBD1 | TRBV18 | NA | TGTGCCAGCTCACCATGGACAGGGAGCAATCAGCCCCAGCATTTT | CASSPWTGSNQPQHF
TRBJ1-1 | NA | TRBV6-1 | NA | TGTGCCAGCAGTGATTTGGGGAGCAACACTGAAGCTTTCTTT | CASSDLGSNTEAFF
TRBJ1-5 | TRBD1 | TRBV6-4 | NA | TGTGCCAGCAGTACGACAGGGGGCTTGCAGCCCCAGCATTTT | CASSTTGGLQPQHF
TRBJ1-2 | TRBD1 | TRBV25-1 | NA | TGTGCCAGCAGTGACGTTCGGACAGGGTATGGCTACACCTTC | CASSDVRTGYGYTF
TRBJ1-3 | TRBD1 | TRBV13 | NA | TGTGCCAGCAGCTTCCCACAGGGGGCTCTGGAAGACACCATATATTTT | CASSFPQGALEDTIYF
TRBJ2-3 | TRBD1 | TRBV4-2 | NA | TGTGCCAGCAGCCCCCGGGACAGGAGCACAGATACGCAGTATTTT | CASSPRDRSTDTQYF
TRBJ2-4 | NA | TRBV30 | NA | TGTGCCTGGAGTGCAAAAAACATTCAGTACTTC | CAWSAKNIQYF
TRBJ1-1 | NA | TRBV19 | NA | TGTGCCAGTACCTACGACATGGTATCCACTGAAGCTTTCTTT | CASTYDMVSTEAFF
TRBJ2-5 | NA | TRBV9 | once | TGTGCCAGCAGCCCCCGAGGAGCCCAAGAGACCCAGTACTTC | CASSPRGAQETQYF
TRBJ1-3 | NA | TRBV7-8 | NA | TGTGCCGTCCCGGGTGGAAACACCATATATTTT | CAVPGGNTIYF
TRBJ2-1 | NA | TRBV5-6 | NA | TGTGCCAGCAGCCCCCCTTCCCCCTACAATGAGCAGTTCTTC | CASSPPSPYNEQFF
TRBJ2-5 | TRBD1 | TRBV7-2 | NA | TGTGCCAGCAGCTTAAGTTCCGGGACAGGGGAGACCCAGTACTTC | CASSLSSGTGETQYF
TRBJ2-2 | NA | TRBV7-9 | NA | TGTGCCAGCAGCCGCCCAGGGGTTACCGGGGAGCTGTTTTTT | CASSRPGVTGELFF
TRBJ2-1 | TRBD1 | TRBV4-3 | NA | TGCGCCAGCAGCCAGCGACAGGGAACCTCCTACAATGAGCAGTTCTTC | CASSQRQGTSYNEQFF
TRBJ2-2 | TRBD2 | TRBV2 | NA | TGTGCCAGCAGGGGAAGCGGGGGGAACACCGGGGAGCTGTTTTTT | CASRGSGGNTGELFF
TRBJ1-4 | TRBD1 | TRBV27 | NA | TGTGCCAGCATGGGACAGAGCGATGAAAAACTGTTTTTT | CASMGQSDEKLFF
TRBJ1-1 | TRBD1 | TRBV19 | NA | TGTGCCAGTAGTCGGACAGGGAATGAAGCTTTCTTT | CASSRTGNEAFF
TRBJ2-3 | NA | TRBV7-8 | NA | TGTGCCAGCACCTTAGCGTACTCCACAGATACGCAGTATTTT | CASTLAYSTDTQYF
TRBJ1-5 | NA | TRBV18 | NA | TGTGCCAGCTCACCAAGCCCGGGGGGGGATCAGCCCCAGCATTTT | CASSPSPGGDQPQHF
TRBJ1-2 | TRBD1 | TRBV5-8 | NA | TGTGCCAGCAGCTTGGACAGGGGGAGAGGTGGCTACACCTTC | CASSLDRGRGGYTF
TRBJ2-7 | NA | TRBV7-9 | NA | TGTGCCAGCAGCCTCGAATCGGGTTCCACCTCCTACGAGCAGTACTTC | CASSLESGSTSYEQYF
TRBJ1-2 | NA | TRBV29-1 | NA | TGCAGCGTTTCCCAGGGTAACTATGGCTACACCTTC | CSVSQGNYGYTF
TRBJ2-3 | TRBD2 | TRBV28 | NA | TGTGCCAGCAGTTTAGTCGCGAGCGGGGGGGCAGATACGCAGTATTTT | CASSLVASGGADTQYF
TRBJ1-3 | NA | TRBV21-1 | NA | TGTGCCAGCAGCAAAGTCTTGTCTGGGCAGGGGGGTGGAAACACCATATATTTT | CASSKVLSGQGGGNTIYF
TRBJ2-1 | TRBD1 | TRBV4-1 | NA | TGCGCCAGCAGTCGACAGGGGGGGACGAGTGAGCAGTTCTTC | CASSRQGGTSEQFF
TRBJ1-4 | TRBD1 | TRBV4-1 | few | TGCGCCAGCAGCCACGAACCGGGCAAGGACAGGGTTTTCAAAACTAATGAAAAACTGTTTTTT | CASSHEPGKDRVFKTNEKLFF
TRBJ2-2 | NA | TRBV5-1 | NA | TGCGCCAGCACCGGGGCGGGGACCGGGGAGCTGTTTTTT | CASTGAGTGELFF
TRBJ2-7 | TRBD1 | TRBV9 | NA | TGTGCCAGCAGCGTAGGGGACAGGGGCCGCCGGAGCGGCTACGAGCAGTACTTC | CASSVGDRGRRSGYEQYF
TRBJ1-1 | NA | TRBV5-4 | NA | TGTGCCAGCAGCTTGGACAGGGCAGCCAACACTGAAGCTTTCTTT | CASSLDRAANTEAFF
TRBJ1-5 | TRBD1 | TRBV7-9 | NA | TGTGCCAGCAGCTTATATACCGGACAGGGGCGAAGCAATCAGCCCCAGCATTTT | CASSLYTGQGRSNQPQHF
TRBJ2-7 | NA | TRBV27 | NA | TGTGCCAGCACCTCCGGGACACGCCCCTACGAGCAGTACTTC | CASTSGTRPYEQYF
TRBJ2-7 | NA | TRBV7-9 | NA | TGTGCCAGCAGCCTAGAGGGCGGGCAGAGCGTACTACAGCAGTACTTC | CASSLEGGQSVLQQYF
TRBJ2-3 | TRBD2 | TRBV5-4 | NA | TGTGCCAGCAGCCGGGGACTAAAGGCAGATACGCAGTATTTT | CASSRGLKADTQYF
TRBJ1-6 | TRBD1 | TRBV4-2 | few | TGTGCCAGCAGCCACCCCCCGCGGACAGGGGACTCACCCCTCCACTTT | CASSHPPRTGDSPLHF
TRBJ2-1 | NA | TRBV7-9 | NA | TGTGCCAGCAGCTTAGGGAGCCGTGAGCAGTTCTTC | CASSLGSREQFF
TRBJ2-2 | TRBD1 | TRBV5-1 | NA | TGCGCCAGCAGTCAACAGGGGGCGAACACCGGGGAGCTGTTTTTT | CASSQQGANTGELFF
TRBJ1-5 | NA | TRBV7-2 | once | TGTGCCAGCAGCGTTTCCGTGGGGGCGGCGGCCCAGCATTTT | CASSVSVGAAAQHF
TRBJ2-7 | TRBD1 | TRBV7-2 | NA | TGTGCCAGCAGCCTTTCCCGGGACAGGGACTACGAGCAGTACTTC | CASSLSRDRDYEQYF
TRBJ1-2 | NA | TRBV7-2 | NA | TGTGCCAGCAGCTTATATCCGGGCCTGGAGGGTGGCTACACCTTC | CASSLYPGLEGGYTF
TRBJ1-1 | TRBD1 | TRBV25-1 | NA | TGTGCCAGCAGTGAAGGGGACAGGATGAACACTGAAGCTTTCTTT | CASSEGDRMNTEAFF
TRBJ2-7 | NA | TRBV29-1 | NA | TGCAGCGTTGAAGACAGGGCCTACGAGCAGTACTTC | CSVEDRAYEQYF
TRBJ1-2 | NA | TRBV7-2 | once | TGTGCCAGCAGCTTGGGGGGGAAATATGGCTACACCTTC | CASSLGGKYGYTF
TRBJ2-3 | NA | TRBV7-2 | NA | TGTGCCAGCAGCTCGCCCGGGAGCACAGATACGCAGTATTTT | CASSSPGSTDTQYF